These 26 T cell receptor beta chains share one sample of origin, sequenced in a study of blood T cells in healthy people across ages. Sample-barcoded 5' priming and a J-beta primer mix drove a second PCR of about 6 to 11 cycles. TCRdb fed the 5' RACE reads into MiXCR, producing one record per CDR3 protein. The sample holds 650,000 to 1,000,000 distinct CDR3 sequences, 36% seen once. Input material: blood. The receptors shown here come from a man younger than 35 in good health.

On this clonotype itself: This sequence may be a read error, since a much larger clone differs from it by one base. The rearrangement links TRBV12-3 or TRBV12-4 to TRBJ2-5; 7 bases align to TRBD1. The CDR3 is 11 residues long. Germline trimming cut 3 bases from V and 13 bases from J; bases unmatched to any gene: 5. CDR3 nucleotide sequence: TGTGCCAGCAGTTTTCGGGGACAGCGGTACTTC. It translates to CASSFRGQRYF.

The chain carries TRBV20-1 and TRBJ2-3; 9 bases line up with TRBD1. The germline V gene encodes CDR1 DFQATT and CDR2 SNEGSKA (reference sequence). This CDR3 contains 16 residues. With V trimmed by 1 base and J by 4 bases, 9 bases remained unmatched. Here the CDR3 reads CSARAWDRETADTQYF. DNA for the CDR3: TGCAGTGCTAGAGCTTGGGACAGGGAGACAGCAGATACGCAGTATTTT.

This clonotype was picked up a small number of times. In DNA form, the CDR3 reads TGTGCCAGCAGCCCACTAGCGGCCGGGACCCAGTACTTC. Translating it yields CASSPLAAGTQYF. The chain carries TRBV3-1 and TRBJ2-5; 8 bases are a match to TRBD2. Germline lookup yields CDR1 LGHDT and CDR2 YNNKEL (reference sequence). The CDR3 consists of 13 residues. Losses at the gene ends were 4 bases for V and 7 bases for J; bases not matched to a gene: 5.

The chain employs TRBV5-6 and TRBJ1-1; 8 nucleotides line up with TRBD1. The V and J ends lost 1 base and 5 bases, in that order; junction bases with no gene match: 4. There are 14 residues in the CDR3. The germline gives CDR1 SGHDT, CDR2 YYEEEE. The chain's CDR3 is CASSLYRGVTEAFF. In DNA, the CDR3 is TGTGCCAGCAGCTTGTACAGGGGGGTTACTGAAGCTTTCTTT.

In its sample, this clonotype was seen a few times. The V call is TRBV6-5, the J call TRBJ2-5; TRBD1 aligns across 7 bases. Germline CDR1 MNHEY, CDR2 SVGAGI. This CDR3 is 15 amino acids long. The V gene end was trimmed by 7 bases and the J gene end by 2 bases; junction bases not matched to a gene: 10. The CDR3 nucleotides read TGTGCCAGCACCCTTGGAAGGGGGCAACAAGAGACCCAGTACTTC. Translated: CASTLGRGQQETQYF.

This chain joins TRBV29-1 and TRBJ2-5; 12 nucleotides line up with TRBD2. Gene TRBJ2-7 matches the end of the DNA better, so the J call may be wrong. Germline-derived CDR1 and CDR2 are SQVTM and ANQGSEA. The CDR3 extends over 17 amino acids. CDR3 coding DNA: TGCAGCGTCGCCCACCACCGACTAGCGGGGGATAAATACGAGCAGTACTTC. Its protein product is CSVAHHRLAGDKYEQYF.

This clonotype was counted ten times or more. The gene calls are TRBV6-2 or TRBV6-3 and TRBJ2-1, with D maybe TRBD2 (5 bases). V was cut by 6 bases and J by 1 base, with 7 bases left in between. The germline V gene has CDR1 MNHEY and CDR2 SVGEGT. This CDR3 contains 13 residues. Here the CDR3 DNA reads TGTGCCAGCAGAGACTATTCCTACAATGAGCAGTTCTTC. Its translation is CASRDYSYNEQFF.

The chain carries TRBV3-1 and TRBJ2-3; 10 bases are a match to TRBD1. The junction had 7 bases not matched to a gene; V was cut back by 10 bases and J by 6 bases. Germline V gene sequence: CDR1 LGHDT, CDR2 YNNKEL (reference sequence). This CDR3 comprises 13 residues. DNA of the CDR3: TGTGCCACCCTGGACAGGGGGACTGATACGCAGTATTTT. This encodes CATLDRGTDTQYF.

V is TRBV7-2 and J is TRBJ1-2; D is unresolved. The ends were cut back, 5 bases at V and 7 bases at J, with 14 bases in the middle. The CDR3 is made up of 13 amino acids. Germline V gives CDR1 SGHTA, CDR2 FQGNSA. CDR3 sequence reads: CASSLVGYSGYTF. The DNA of the CDR3 is TGTGCCAGCAGCCTAGTGGGCTACAGTGGCTACACCTTC.

The chain couples TRBV12-3 or TRBV12-4 to TRBJ1-1; D ambiguous. The CDR3 loop spans 14 amino acids. V shed 6 bases and J shed 11 bases, with 22 bases lying between them. The CDR3 DNA sequence: TGTGCCAGCAGGAATCCGGACTTCAGAGGAGTCGCTTTCTTT. Translation gives CASRNPDFRGVAFF.

This chain joins TRBV6-5 and TRBJ2-7; D gene uncertain. The ends were cut back, 2 bases at V and 4 bases at J, with 15 bases in the middle. CDR1 MNHEY and CDR2 SVGAGI come from the germline V gene. The CDR3 is made up of 15 amino acids. CDR3 nucleotides: TGTGCCAGCAGTTACGGTGGGTCCCAAGGGTACGAGCAGTACTTC. It codes for CASSYGGSQGYEQYF.

The chain uses TRBV7-9 and TRBJ2-7; 7 nucleotides match TRBD2. Germline assignment: CDR1 SEHNR and CDR2 FQNEAQ (reference sequence). The CDR3 runs to 16 residues. Losses at the gene ends were 4 bases for V and 3 bases for J; bases not matched to a gene: 12. The CDR3 nucleotides are TGTGCCAGCAGCTCCGCCGGTCAGGGCGGGGGCTACGAGCAGTACTTC. Protein product: CASSSAGQGGGYEQYF.

This clonotype came up many times. V usage is TRBV11-2 and J usage is TRBJ2-3; D remains unclear. This CDR3 comprises 14 residues. V lost 4 bases, J lost 10 bases, and 18 bases lay in between. Germline V lookup: CDR1 SGHAT, CDR2 FQNNGV. In DNA form, the CDR3 reads TGTGCCAGCAGCTCCTCCGCCGGATTCCGACCGCAGTATTTT. This sequence encodes CASSSSAGFRPQYF.

The gene calls are TRBV12-3 or TRBV12-4 and TRBJ2-4, with D perhaps being TRBD1 or TRBD2 (5 bases each). The CDR3 is made up of 15 amino acids. V lost 5 bases and J lost 6, with 17 bases in between. CDR3 bases: TGTGCCAGCAGTCCCAGGGACCCGGCTAGAAACATTCAGTACTTC. It specifies CASSPRDPARNIQYF.

Concerning this clonotype itself: At one of its ends the junction is not consistent with the germline gene, which may arise from a read error. CDR3 sequence reads: CANSLAHKGTEAFF. The CDR3, as DNA: TGTGCCAACAGTTTAGCCCATAAGGGCACTGAAGCTTTCTTT. This chain joins TRBV12-3 or TRBV12-4 and TRBJ1-1; D unresolved. This CDR3 comprises 14 residues.

This clonotype has a count of ten or more. The rearrangement joins TRBV20-1 to TRBJ2-5, with 7 nucleotides matching TRBD2. The CDR3 spans 13 residues. J lost 6 bases, V lost 1 base, and 5 bases had no gene match. Germline values: CDR1 DFQATT, CDR2 SNEGSKA (reference sequence). CDR3 region: CSARVRLAQTQYF. In DNA form, the CDR3 reads TGCAGTGCTAGAGTCCGACTAGCCCAGACCCAGTACTTC.

This clonotype turned up a few times. V gene TRBV6-2 or TRBV6-3 combines with J gene TRBJ2-5; D is tentatively TRBD1 or TRBD2 (5 bases each). This CDR3 contains 14 residues. Looked up from germline, CDR1 is MNHEY and CDR2 is SVGEGT. V was trimmed by 0 bases and J by 5 bases, leaving 10 bases between them. Here the CDR3 reads CASSYSRGDETQYF. The DNA for the CDR3 is TGTGCCAGCAGTTACTCGAGAGGGGATGAGACCCAGTACTTC.

The chain employs TRBV20-1 and TRBJ2-2; D might be TRBD1 (6 bases). V was shortened by 6 bases and J by 1 base, with 15 bases between the two germline ends. Germline loops: CDR1 DFQATT, CDR2 SNEGSKA (reference sequence). The CDR3 consists of 15 residues. CDR3 in DNA: TGCAGTGCGGAGAGGGCAGGGGAGAACACCGGGGAGCTGTTTTTT. This sequence encodes CSAERAGENTGELFF.

J is TRBJ2-7 and V is TRBV6-2 or TRBV6-3, with D unclear. Germline values: CDR1 MNHEY, CDR2 SVGEGT. This CDR3 is 12 amino acids long. V lost 4 bases to trimming and J lost 3 bases, with 7 bases between them. The CDR3: CASSFDNYEQYF. The CDR3 DNA reads as TGTGCCAGCAGTTTCGACAACTACGAGCAGTACTTC.

The rearrangement links TRBV20-1 to TRBJ1-1; D possibly corresponds to TRBD1 (6 bases). V lost 4 bases to trimming and J lost 5 bases, with 11 bases between them. The CDR3 spans 12 residues. Germline V gene lookup returns CDR1 DFQATT and CDR2 SNEGSKA (reference sequence). For the CDR3, the DNA is TGCAGTGCTAACCAGGGGCTTACTGAAGCTTTCTTT. Translated, it gives CSANQGLTEAFF.

V and J are TRBV6-1 and TRBJ2-4; the match to TRBD1 covers 7 bases. The DNA end is more similar to TRBJ2-7, so the J call may be wrong. Germline CDR1 reads MNHNS; CDR2 reads SASEGT. The CDR3 runs 15 residues. The CDR3 region has the DNA TGTGCCAGCAGTAGGACGACAGGGAATTTATACGAGCAGTACTTC. Amino acids: CASSRTTGNLYEQYF.

This sequence joins TRBV12-3 or TRBV12-4 and TRBJ2-1, with 10 bases matching TRBD2. The CDR3 spans 15 residues. V gave up 5 bases and J gave up 9 bases; unmatched junction bases: 10. The CDR3 nucleotides read TGTGCCAGCAGTCCCCCAGCGGGGGGGCCCTGTGAGCAGTTCTTC. Translation gives CASSPPAGGPCEQFF.

As DNA, the CDR3 is TGTGCCAGCAGTCCGGAGCGGAGGGCCAACGTCCTGACTTTC. Encoded protein: CASSPERRANVLTF. This chain links TRBV27 with TRBJ2-6, with D perhaps matching TRBD2 (5 bases). There are 14 residues in the CDR3. V lost 5 bases and J 5 bases, leaving 10 bases between the germline ends. CDR1 is MNHEY and CDR2 is SMNVEV in the germline V gene (reference sequence).

A note on this clonotype: A read error is possible here, since a much larger clone lies one base away. The V call is TRBV9, the J call TRBJ2-3; D possibly corresponds to TRBD2 (5 bases). This CDR3 is built from 14 residues. From germline, CDR1 is SGDLS and CDR2 YYNGEE. CDR3: CASSVSPSTETQYF. CDR3 sequence (DNA): TGTGCCAGCAGCGTGAGCCCTAGCACAGAGACGCAGTATTTT.

The sample holds a few counts of this clonotype. The chain employs TRBV20-1 and TRBJ1-5; tentative D call: TRBD1 (6 bases). The CDR3 loop spans 17 amino acids. Germline CDR1 and CDR2: DFQATT and SNEGSKA (reference sequence). The ends were cut back, 6 bases at V and 1 base at J, with 22 bases in the middle. CDR3 loop: CSATRPPGARSNQPQHF. The CDR3 region has the DNA TGCAGTGCAACCAGACCTCCGGGGGCGAGAAGCAATCAGCCCCAGCATTTT.

The gene calls are TRBV5-1 and TRBJ1-1; D remains ambiguous. This CDR3 is 15 amino acids long. The V end was cut by 1 base, the J end by 3 bases, with 13 bases between. The germline V gene encodes CDR1 SGHRS and CDR2 YFSETQ. The CDR3 is CASSLLVGLDTEAFF. The CDR3 nucleotides read TGCGCCAGCAGCTTGCTAGTGGGCCTCGACACTGAAGCTTTCTTT.